This T cell receptor (beta chain) comes out of a study of CXCR3-negative and CXCR3-positive naive CD8 T cells. The authors prepared UMI-labeled TRB cDNA libraries by 5' RACE. TCRdb reanalyzed the 5' RACE reads and collapses them to one entry per CDR3 protein, without DNA. Its clone listing holds about 140,000 distinct CDR3 sequences. The study sorted every CD8+ T cell subset in triplicate at 300,000 cells each. On this clonotype: Its target is not known.

The CDR3 runs to 14 residues. Overall study results and limits: Greater hydrophobicity was found in TRB CDR3s of CXCR3-positive naive cells than of CXCR3-negative naive cells.

This TCR came from a human donor in good health. Some clones in this sample may be carry-over from other donors' samples. V usage is TRBV12-3 or TRBV12-4 and J usage is TRBJ1-1; the TCRdb call, TRBD1, lacks DNA for checking. The sample comprised naive CXCR3+ CD8+ T cells from blood. Subset noted: CD45RO-CCR7+CD27+CD95- naive CD8+ T cells expressing CXCR3 (TNR3+). CDR3 loop: CASSDGGPYPEAFF.